These 20 T cell receptor beta chains came from one sample sequenced in a study of metastatic and nonmetastatic thyroid tumors. Thyroid surgery was performed in patients who had received no treatment beforehand. TCRdb re-analyzed the PCR reads using MiXCR. The sample has roughly 20,000 clones; approximately 20% are singletons. The specimen sequenced was blood. These receptors all come from a male donor with papillary thyroid cancer or a benign thyroid nodule (not recorded which). Some clones in this sample may be carry-over from other donors' samples.

This clone was recorded only once. The rearrangement links TRBV20-1 to TRBJ1-1; tentatively, D is TRBD1 (5 bases). Germline V gene sequence: CDR1 DFQATT, CDR2 SNEGSKA (reference sequence). V dropped 0 bases and J dropped 6 bases, with 14 bases sitting between them. CDR3 length: 14 amino acids. In DNA form, the CDR3 reads TGCAGTGCTAGAGATCCACTTGGGGGAGCTGAAGCTTTCTTT. It encodes CSARDPLGGAEAFF.

This clone was recorded at least ten times. The J gene is TRBJ2-1, the V gene TRBV7-9, with TRBD2 identical over 10 bases. Germline V CDR1 and CDR2: SEHNR, FQNEAQ (reference sequence). The junction had 2 bases not matched to a gene; V was cut back by 5 bases and J by 4 bases. The CDR3 loop spans 14 amino acids. The CDR3 DNA reads TGTGCCAGCAGCCCGACTAGCGGGTACAATGAGCAGTTCTTC. Amino acid sequence: CASSPTSGYNEQFF.

This clone was detected ten times or more. Other DNA sequences in this sample translate to the same CDR3. J is TRBJ2-5 and V is TRBV10-3; perhaps TRBD2 as D (6 bases). V was clipped by 6 bases and J by 3 bases, with 11 bases between them. The germline V gene encodes CDR1 ENHRY and CDR2 SYGVKD. CDR3 length: 13 residues. The CDR3 region is CAIRNSGEETQYF. In DNA, the CDR3 is TGTGCCATCAGGAATAGCGGTGAAGAGACCCAGTACTTC.

J is TRBJ2-7 and V is TRBV15; the match to TRBD1 covers 7 bases. V trimming: 5 bases; J trimming: 1 base; junction bases outside the gene matches: 5. Looked up from germline, CDR1 is LNHNV and CDR2 is YYDKDF (reference sequence). This CDR3 has 14 residues. Here the CDR3 DNA reads TGTGCCACCAGCGGACACAGGGGATCCTACGAGCAGTACTTC. Amino acids: CATSGHRGSYEQYF.

About this clone itself: A junction boundary mismatches the germline segment, possibly from a read error. The V gene is TRBV6-4, the J gene TRBJ1-2; a possible D gene is TRBD1 (5 bases). Germline CDR1 and CDR2: MRHNA and SNTAGT. The CDR3 is made up of 14 amino acids. CDR3 sequence: CVSSAGGGAICYTF. CDR3 coding DNA: TGTGTCAGCAGTGCCGGAGGAGGGGCTATATGCTACACCTTC.

By frequency in the sample, this clone is medium-sized. This rearrangement joins TRBV7-8 to TRBJ1-6; 7 bases agree with TRBD1. Germline CDR1 is SGHVS and CDR2 is FQNEAQ. With 5 bases clipped from V and 8 bases from J, the junction kept 15 bases outside the gene matches. This CDR3 region has 17 residues. CDR3 DNA sequence: TGTGCCAGCAGCCTCTACAGGGGATGGGGTTCCTATTCACCCCTCCACTTT. Its protein product is CASSLYRGWGSYSPLHF.

Turning to this clone: A much larger clone differs by one base, so this may be a read error. The chain combines TRBV20-1 with TRBJ2-5, with D maybe TRBD2 (6 bases). Germline lookup yields CDR1 DFQATT and CDR2 SNEGSKA (reference sequence). The CDR3 has 14 amino acids. With 4 bases removed from V and 5 bases from J, the gap between germline ends came to 17 bases. The CDR3 reads CSAIDWTTSETQYF. CDR3 in DNA: TGCAGTGCTATAGATTGGACTACCTCGGAGACCCAGTACTTC.

The sample holds a few counts of this clone. The chain carries TRBV19 and TRBJ2-5; 7 nucleotides match TRBD2. The CDR3 loop spans 15 amino acids. Germline V lookup: CDR1 LNHDA, CDR2 SQIVND (reference sequence). V shed 6 bases and J 0 bases; nucleotides not matched to a gene: 7. This CDR3 is CASRALAVDQETQYF. The DNA for the CDR3 is TGTGCCAGTAGAGCTCTAGCGGTGGACCAAGAGACCCAGTACTTC.

The sample holds many counts of this clone. The chain couples TRBV6-1 to TRBJ2-2; the match to TRBD2 covers 7 bases. V shed 5 bases and J 7 bases; nucleotides not matched to a gene: 13. Germline V CDR1 and CDR2: MNHNS, SASEGT. This CDR3 is built from 16 residues. The CDR3 DNA reads as TGTGCCAGCAGTTCCCTTAGCCGGGGAGGGTTCGGGGAGCTGTTTTTT. Its protein is CASSSLSRGGFGELFF.

This clone was counted many times. This sequence joins TRBV27 and TRBJ2-1, with 15 positions matching TRBD2. V was clipped by 4 bases and J by 9 bases; unmatched bases: 4. CDR3 length equals 15 residues. Germline lookup yields CDR1 MNHEY and CDR2 SMNVEV (reference sequence). The CDR3 region is CASSWGLAGGFEQFF. The CDR3 DNA reads TGTGCCAGCAGTTGGGGACTAGCGGGAGGTTTTGAGCAGTTCTTC.

This clone was recorded many times. V gene TRBV7-9 combines with J gene TRBJ1-1, with D unclear. V dropped 5 bases and J dropped 2 bases, with 12 bases sitting between them. CDR3 length equals 14 residues. Germline CDR1 SEHNR, CDR2 FQNEAQ (reference sequence). For the CDR3, the DNA is TGTGCCAGCAGCCAAAAAGGAGTCAACACTGAAGCTTTCTTT. Translation: CASSQKGVNTEAFF. Full variable domain (remainder filled in from reference TRBV7-9 and TRBJ1-1): DTGVSQNPRHKITKRGQNVTFRCDPISEHNRLYWYRQTLGQGPEFLTYFQNEAQLEKSRLLSDRFSAERPKGSFSTLEIQRTEQGDSAMYLCASSQKGVNTEAFFGQGTRLTVV.

This clone was observed at least ten times. As DNA, the CDR3 is TGCAGTGCCACGGCGCTCCAGAAGGGCCTGGTAGCAACTAATGAAAAACTGTTTTTT. Translating gives CSATALQKGLVATNEKLFF. The chain carries TRBV20-1 and TRBJ1-4; D is unclear. Germline V gene lookup returns CDR1 DFQATT and CDR2 SNEGSKA (reference sequence). V was shortened by 6 bases and J by 0 bases, with 26 bases between the two germline ends. The CDR3 runs 19 residues.

This clone occurred many times. CDR3 amino acids: CASSQDPSRGTQYF. In DNA form, the CDR3 reads TGCGCCAGCAGCCAAGATCCCAGCAGGGGCACGCAGTATTTT. This chain links TRBV4-1 with TRBJ2-3; a possible D gene is TRBD1 (6 bases). The V end lost 0 bases, the J end lost 9 bases, and 13 bases lay between the germline ends. The CDR3 runs to 14 residues. The germline CDR1 and CDR2 sequences are MGHRA and YSYEKL.

This clone was found many times. The chain combines TRBV11-3 with TRBJ2-1, with 9 bases that match TRBD2. V trimming: 6 bases; J trimming: 9 bases; junction bases outside the gene matches: 12. The CDR3 is made up of 15 amino acids. The germline V gene has CDR1 SGHNT and CDR2 YENEEA. The CDR3 nucleotides read TGTGCCAGCAGTTTTTCGACTAGCGGCCCTACTGAGCAGTTCTTC. It specifies CASSFSTSGPTEQFF.

Notes on this clone: A clone one base away is much larger, so this may be a read error. The rearrangement joins TRBV10-2 to TRBJ2-3; D possibly corresponds to TRBD2 (6 bases). V was trimmed by 4 bases and J by 11 bases, leaving 25 bases between them. This CDR3 is 16 amino acids long. Germline values: CDR1 WSHSY, CDR2 SAAADI. The CDR3 region is CASSGGGLSSRRGQYF. Here the CDR3 DNA reads TGCGCCAGCAGTGGGGGCGGACTATCGTCCCGCAGAGGGCAGTATTTT.

This clone appeared a few times. This may be a read error, as it is one base from a much larger clone. The J gene is TRBJ1-1, the V gene TRBV2, with D maybe TRBD1 (5 bases). The V gene's germline CDR1 is SNHLY and CDR2 FYNNEI. V was shortened by 6 bases and J by 6 bases, with 26 bases between the two germline ends. The CDR3 contains 17 residues. CDR3 nucleotides: TGTGCCAGCAGGTCGGGAGGAGCGGGACTCCCAAGGGCTGAAGCTTTCTTT. Translation gives CASRSGGAGLPRAEAFF. The full variable domain, rest sourced from reference TRBV2 and TRBJ1-1, is EPEVTQTPSHQVTQMGQEVILRCVPISNHLYFYWYRQILGQKVEFLVSFYNNEISEKSEIFDDQFSVERPDGSNFTLKIRSTKLEDSAMYFCASRSGGAGLPRAEAFFGQGTRLTVV.

This clone was seen repeatedly, ten times or more. The V and J genes are TRBV5-6 and TRBJ1-3; TRBD1 aligns across 9 bases. V shed 3 bases, J shed 6 bases, and the junction held 7 bases outside the gene matches. The germline V gene has CDR1 SGHDT and CDR2 YYEEEE. This CDR3 is built from 15 residues. CDR3 residues: CASSSLGQGENTIYF. CDR3 sequence (DNA): TGTGCCAGCAGCTCGCTGGGACAGGGAGAAAACACCATATATTTT.

This clone has a count of ten or more. The rearrangement uses TRBV4-2 and TRBJ2-5, with 10 bases aligning to TRBD2. V shed 0 bases and J 5 bases; nucleotides not matched to a gene: 6. The CDR3 has 16 residues. Germline V CDR1 and CDR2: LGHNA, YNFKEQ. As DNA, the CDR3 is TGTGCCAGCAGCCAAGATGGAGCGGGAGGGCGCGAGACCCAGTACTTC. Residues: CASSQDGAGGRETQYF.

About this clone itself: Possible read error: a much larger clone is one base away. This chain joins TRBV5-6 and TRBJ1-2; no clear D gene. Deletions cut 4 bases from V and 7 bases from J, with 23 bases between. The length of the CDR3 is 16 residues. The germline gives CDR1 SGHDT, CDR2 YYEEEE. Here the CDR3 DNA reads TGTGCCAGCAGCCAAGGTTTTAATCTGAGGGCACGTGGCTACACCTTC. The encoded protein is CASSQGFNLRARGYTF.

There are many counts of this clone. This chain joins TRBV6-1 and TRBJ1-1, with TRBD1 identical over 8 bases. This CDR3 is 15 amino acids long. The V gene's germline CDR1 is MNHNS and CDR2 SASEGT. V trimming: 5 bases; J trimming: 5 bases; junction bases outside the gene matches: 10. In DNA form, the CDR3 reads TGTGCCAGCAGTACGGCGCGGACAGGGCGTACTGAAGCTTTCTTT. Amino acid sequence: CASSTARTGRTEAFF.